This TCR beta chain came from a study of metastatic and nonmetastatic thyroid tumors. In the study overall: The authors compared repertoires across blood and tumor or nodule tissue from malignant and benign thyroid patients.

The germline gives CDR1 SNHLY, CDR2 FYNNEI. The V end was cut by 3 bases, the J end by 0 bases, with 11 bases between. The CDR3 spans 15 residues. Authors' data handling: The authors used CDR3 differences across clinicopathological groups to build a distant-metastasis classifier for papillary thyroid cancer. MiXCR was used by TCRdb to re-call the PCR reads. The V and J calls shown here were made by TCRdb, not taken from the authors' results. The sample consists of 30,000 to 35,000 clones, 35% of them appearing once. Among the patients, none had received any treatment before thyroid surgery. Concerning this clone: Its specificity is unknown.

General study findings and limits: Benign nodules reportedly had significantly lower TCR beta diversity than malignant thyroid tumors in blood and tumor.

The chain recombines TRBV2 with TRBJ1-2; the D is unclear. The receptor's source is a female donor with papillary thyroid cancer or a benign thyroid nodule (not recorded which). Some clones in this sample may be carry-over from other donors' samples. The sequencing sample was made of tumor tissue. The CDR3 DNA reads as TGTGCCAGCAGTGATTTCGCAGCTACTAACTATGGCTACACCTTC. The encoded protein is CASSDFAATNYGYTF.